This T cell receptor (beta chain) came from a study of T cells in Graves' hyperthyroidism and ophthalmopathy. Turning to the study itself: Peripheral blood specimens were obtained at initial diagnosis, prior to any treatment.

The germline gives CDR1 MGHRA, CDR2 YSYEKL. There are 15 residues in the CDR3. The ends were cut back, 1 base at V and 5 bases at J, with 15 bases in the middle. In regard to this clonotype: What it recognizes is unknown.

Whole-study results and caveats: Classification by a 13 V-J model distinguished ophthalmopathy from stable hyperthyroidism.

Authors of the study amplified TCR beta CDR3 regions from RNA transcripts. The HTBI set primed first-round TCR CDR3 RT-PCR. From the multiplex PCR reads, TCRdb called clonotypes with MiXCR, one entry per CDR3 protein. The data contain 600,000 to 700,000 distinct CDR3 sequences, over 12% of them singletons. This receptor was obtained from a woman aged 40 to 50 with Graves' ophthalmopathy. Specimen: blood. The chain has TRBV4-1 and TRBJ2-7; D assignment may be TRBD1 or TRBD2 (5 bases each). In DNA, the CDR3 is TGCGCCAGCAGCCAAGGAGAGAGGGGTCCGAACGAGCAGTACTTC. This translates into CASSQGERGPNEQYF.